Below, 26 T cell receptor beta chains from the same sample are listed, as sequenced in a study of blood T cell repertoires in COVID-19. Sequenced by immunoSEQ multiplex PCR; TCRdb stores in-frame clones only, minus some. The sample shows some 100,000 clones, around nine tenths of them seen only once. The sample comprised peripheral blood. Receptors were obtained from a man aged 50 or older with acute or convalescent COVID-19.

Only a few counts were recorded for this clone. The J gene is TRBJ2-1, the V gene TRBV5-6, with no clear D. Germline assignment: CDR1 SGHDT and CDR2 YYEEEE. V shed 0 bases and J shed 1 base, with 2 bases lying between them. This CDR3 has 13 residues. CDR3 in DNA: TGTGCCAGCAGCTTGGCGTCCTACAATGAGCAGTTCTTC. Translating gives CASSLASYNEQFF.

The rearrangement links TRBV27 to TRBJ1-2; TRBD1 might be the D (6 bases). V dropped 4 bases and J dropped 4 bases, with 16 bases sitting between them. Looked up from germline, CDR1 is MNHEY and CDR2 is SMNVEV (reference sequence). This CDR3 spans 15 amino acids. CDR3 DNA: TGTGCCAGCAGTTATCACCGGGGGGGCTTCTATGGCTACACCTTC. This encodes CASSYHRGGFYGYTF.

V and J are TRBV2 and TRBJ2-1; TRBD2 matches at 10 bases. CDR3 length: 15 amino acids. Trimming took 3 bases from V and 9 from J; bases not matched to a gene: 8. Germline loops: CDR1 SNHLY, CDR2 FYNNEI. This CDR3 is CASSDASGRGGEQFF. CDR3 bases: TGTGCCAGCAGTGATGCTAGCGGGAGAGGGGGTGAGCAGTTCTTC.

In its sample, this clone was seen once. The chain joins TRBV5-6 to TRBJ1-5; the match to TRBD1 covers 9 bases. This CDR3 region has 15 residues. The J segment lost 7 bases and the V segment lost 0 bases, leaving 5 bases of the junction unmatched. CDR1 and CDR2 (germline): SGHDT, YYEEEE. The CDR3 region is CASSLAGTGQQPQHF. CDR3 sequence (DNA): TGTGCCAGCAGCTTGGCCGGGACAGGGCAGCAGCCCCAGCATTTT.

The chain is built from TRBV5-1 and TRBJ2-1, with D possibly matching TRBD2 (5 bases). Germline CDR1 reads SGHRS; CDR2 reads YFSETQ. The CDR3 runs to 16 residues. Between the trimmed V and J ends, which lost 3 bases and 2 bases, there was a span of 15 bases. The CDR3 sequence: CASSYGEGLPYNEQFF. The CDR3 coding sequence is TGCGCCAGCAGCTACGGAGAGGGTCTTCCCTACAATGAGCAGTTCTTC.

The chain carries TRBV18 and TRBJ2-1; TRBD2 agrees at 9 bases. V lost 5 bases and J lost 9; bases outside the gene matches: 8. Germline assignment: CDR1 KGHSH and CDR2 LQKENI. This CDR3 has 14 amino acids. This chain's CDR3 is CASSALAGSPEQFF. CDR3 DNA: TGTGCCAGCTCAGCCCTAGCGGGATCGCCTGAGCAGTTCTTC.

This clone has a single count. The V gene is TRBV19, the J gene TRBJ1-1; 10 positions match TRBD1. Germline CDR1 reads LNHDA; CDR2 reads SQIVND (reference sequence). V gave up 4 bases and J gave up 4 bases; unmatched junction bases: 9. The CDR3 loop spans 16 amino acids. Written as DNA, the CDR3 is TGTGCCAGTAGTAGAGGGACAGGGGTTACTCGCACTGAAGCTTTCTTT. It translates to CASSRGTGVTRTEAFF.

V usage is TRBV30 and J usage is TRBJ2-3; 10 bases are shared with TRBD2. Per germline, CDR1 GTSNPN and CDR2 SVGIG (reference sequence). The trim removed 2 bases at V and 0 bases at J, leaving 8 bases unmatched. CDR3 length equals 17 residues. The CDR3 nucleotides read TGTGCCTGGAGTTCCCTAGCGGGAGCAGGGAGCACAGATACGCAGTATTTT. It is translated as CAWSSLAGAGSTDTQYF.

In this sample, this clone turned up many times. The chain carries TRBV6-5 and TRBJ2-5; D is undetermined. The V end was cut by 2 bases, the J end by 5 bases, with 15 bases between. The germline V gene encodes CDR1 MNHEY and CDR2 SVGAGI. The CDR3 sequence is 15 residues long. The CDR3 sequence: CASSYVGLMRETQYF. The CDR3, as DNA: TGTGCCAGCAGTTACGTTGGCTTAATGCGGGAGACCCAGTACTTC.

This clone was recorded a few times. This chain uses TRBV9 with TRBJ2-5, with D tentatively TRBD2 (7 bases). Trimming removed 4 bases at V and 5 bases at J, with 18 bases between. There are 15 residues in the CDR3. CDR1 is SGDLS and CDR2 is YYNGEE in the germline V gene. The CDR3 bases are TGTGCCAGCAGCCCAGGGGACTACCGCCGGGAGACCCAGTACTTC. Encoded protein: CASSPGDYRRETQYF. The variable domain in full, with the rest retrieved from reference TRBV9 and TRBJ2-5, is DSGVTQTPKHLITATGQRVTLRCSPRSGDLSVYWYQQSLDQGLQFLIQYYNGEERAKGNILERFSAQQFPDLHSELNLSSLELGDSALYFCASSPGDYRRETQYFGPGTRLLVL.

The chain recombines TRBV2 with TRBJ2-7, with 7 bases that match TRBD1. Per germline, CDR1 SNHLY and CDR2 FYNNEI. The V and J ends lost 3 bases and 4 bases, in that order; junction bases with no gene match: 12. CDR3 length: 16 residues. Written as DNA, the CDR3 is TGTGCCAGCAGTGATCCCCGGGACAGAGTAGGTTACGAGCAGTACTTC. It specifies CASSDPRDRVGYEQYF.

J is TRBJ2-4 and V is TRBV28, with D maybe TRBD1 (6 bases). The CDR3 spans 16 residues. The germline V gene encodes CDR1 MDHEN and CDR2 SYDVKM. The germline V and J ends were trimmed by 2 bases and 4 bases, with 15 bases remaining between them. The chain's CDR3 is CASSLPGRGAKNIQYF. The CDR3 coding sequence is TGTGCCAGCAGTTTACCGGGCAGGGGAGCGAAAAACATTCAGTACTTC.

The CDR3 DNA is TGTGCCAGCAGCTTATCCCCTCGGGATGGCTACACCTTC. This encodes CASSLSPRDGYTF. The chain combines TRBV11-1 with TRBJ1-2; D is ambiguous. CDR1 and CDR2 from the germline V gene are SGHAT and FQDESV (reference sequence). The germline V and J ends were trimmed by 2 bases and 6 bases, with 10 bases remaining between them. The CDR3 totals 13 residues.

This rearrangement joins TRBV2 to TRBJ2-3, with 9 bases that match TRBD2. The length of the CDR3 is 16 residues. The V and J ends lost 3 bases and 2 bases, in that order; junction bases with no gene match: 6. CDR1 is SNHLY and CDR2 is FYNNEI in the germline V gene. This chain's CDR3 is CASSEGLAVNTDTQYF. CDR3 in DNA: TGTGCCAGCAGTGAGGGACTAGCCGTAAACACAGATACGCAGTATTTT.

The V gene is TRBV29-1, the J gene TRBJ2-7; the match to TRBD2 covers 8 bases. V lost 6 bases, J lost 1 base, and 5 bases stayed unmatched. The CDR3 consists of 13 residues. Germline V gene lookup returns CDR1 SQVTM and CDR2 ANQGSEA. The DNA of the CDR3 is TGCAGCGTCAAGGAGCGGGGGTCCTACGAGCAGTACTTC. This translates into CSVKERGSYEQYF.

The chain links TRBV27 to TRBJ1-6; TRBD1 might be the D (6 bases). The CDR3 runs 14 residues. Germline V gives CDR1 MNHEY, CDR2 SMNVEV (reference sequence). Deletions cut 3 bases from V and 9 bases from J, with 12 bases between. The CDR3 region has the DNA TGTGCCAGCAGTTTTGGACAGCCTCCTTCACCCCTCCACTTT. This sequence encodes CASSFGQPPSPLHF.

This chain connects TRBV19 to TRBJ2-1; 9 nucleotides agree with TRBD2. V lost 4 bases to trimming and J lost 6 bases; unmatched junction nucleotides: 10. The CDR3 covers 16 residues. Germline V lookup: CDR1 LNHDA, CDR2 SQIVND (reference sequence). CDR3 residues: CASSRLAGVRLNEQFF. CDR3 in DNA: TGTGCCAGTAGTAGATTAGCGGGAGTTCGTCTCAATGAGCAGTTCTTC.

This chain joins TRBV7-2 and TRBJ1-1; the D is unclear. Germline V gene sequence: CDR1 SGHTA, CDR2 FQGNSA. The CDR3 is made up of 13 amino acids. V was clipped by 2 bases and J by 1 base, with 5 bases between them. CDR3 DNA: TGTGCCAGCAGCTTACTAGGGAACACTGAAGCTTTCTTT. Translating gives CASSLLGNTEAFF.

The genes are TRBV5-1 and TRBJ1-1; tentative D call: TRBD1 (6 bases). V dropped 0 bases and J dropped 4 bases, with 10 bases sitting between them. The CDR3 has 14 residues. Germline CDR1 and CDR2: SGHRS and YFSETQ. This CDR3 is CASSLEGGTTEAFF. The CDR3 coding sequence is TGCGCCAGCAGCTTGGAAGGGGGAACCACTGAAGCTTTCTTT.

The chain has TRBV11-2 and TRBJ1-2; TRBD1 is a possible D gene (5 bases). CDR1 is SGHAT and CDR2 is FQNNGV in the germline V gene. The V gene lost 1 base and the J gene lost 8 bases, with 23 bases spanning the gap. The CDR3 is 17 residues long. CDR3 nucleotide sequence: TGTGCCAGCAGCTTAGCTCCGGGAGTCAGGGCAGCAGGAGGCTACACCTTC. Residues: CASSLAPGVRAAGGYTF.

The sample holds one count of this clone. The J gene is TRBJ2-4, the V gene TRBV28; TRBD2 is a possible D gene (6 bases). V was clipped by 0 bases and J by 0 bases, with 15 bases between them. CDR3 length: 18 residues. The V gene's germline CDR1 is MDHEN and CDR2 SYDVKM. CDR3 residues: CASSLWGTGEVAKNIQYF. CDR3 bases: TGTGCCAGCAGTTTATGGGGTACGGGGGAAGTAGCCAAAAACATTCAGTACTTC.

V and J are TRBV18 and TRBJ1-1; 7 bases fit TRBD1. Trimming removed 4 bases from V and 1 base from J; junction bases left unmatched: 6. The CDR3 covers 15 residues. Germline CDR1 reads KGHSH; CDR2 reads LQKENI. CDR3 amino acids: CASSLFRQGNTEAFF. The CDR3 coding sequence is TGTGCCAGCTCACTATTCCGACAGGGGAACACTGAAGCTTTCTTT.

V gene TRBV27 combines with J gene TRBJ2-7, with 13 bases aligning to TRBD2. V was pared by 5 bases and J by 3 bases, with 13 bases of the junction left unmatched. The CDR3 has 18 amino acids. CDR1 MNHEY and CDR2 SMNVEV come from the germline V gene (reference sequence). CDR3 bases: TGTGCCAGCAGTCCCAGACACTCGACTAGCGGGAGGCACTACGAGCAGTACTTC. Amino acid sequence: CASSPRHSTSGRHYEQYF.

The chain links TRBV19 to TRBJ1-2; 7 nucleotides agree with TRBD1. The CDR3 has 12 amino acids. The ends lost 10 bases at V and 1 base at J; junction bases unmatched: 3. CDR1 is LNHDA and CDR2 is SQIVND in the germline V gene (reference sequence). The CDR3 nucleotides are TGTGCCACCAGGGACAGTAACTATGGCTACACCTTC. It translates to CATRDSNYGYTF.

For the CDR3, the DNA is TGTGCCAGCAGGGGACAGGGGGCGGGCAAAAACATTCAGTACTTC. Protein: CASRGQGAGKNIQYF. The rearrangement joins TRBV6-5 to TRBJ2-4; TRBD1 agrees at 12 bases. The CDR3 is made up of 15 amino acids. The junction had 3 bases not matched to a gene; V was cut back by 6 bases and J by 3 bases. In germline, CDR1 is MNHEY, CDR2 SVGAGI.

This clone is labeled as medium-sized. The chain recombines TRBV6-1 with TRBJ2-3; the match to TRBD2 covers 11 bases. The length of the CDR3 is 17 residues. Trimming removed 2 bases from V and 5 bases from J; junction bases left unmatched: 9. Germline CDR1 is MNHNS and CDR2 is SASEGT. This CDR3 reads CASSELVAGGLQDTQYF. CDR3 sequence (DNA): TGTGCCAGCAGTGAATTGGTAGCGGGAGGGCTTCAAGATACGCAGTATTTT.